This passage covers 27 T cell receptor beta chains from one sample sequenced in a study of monozygotic twins with inflammatory bowel disease. TCRdb reprocessed the 5' RACE reads, keeping one entry per CDR3 protein, no DNA. The sample features 170,000 or so distinct CDR3 sequences, with about 7.4% in its top ten. Sequencing was carried out using blood. These receptors came from a human donor with ulcerative colitis or Crohn's disease, or a healthy co-twin of an affected twin (not recorded which).

The gene calls are TRBV7-8 and TRBJ2-1; TCRdb reports TRBD2, a call that lacks DNA to check it against. CDR1 is SGHVS and CDR2 is FQNEAQ in the germline V gene. The CDR3 runs 15 residues. The CDR3 sequence is CASSLLAGPRNEQFF.

The rearrangement joins TRBV5-1 to TRBJ2-3; TCRdb's assignment of TRBD2 cannot be checked, as there is no DNA. This CDR3 is built from 15 residues. The V gene's germline CDR1 is SGHRS and CDR2 YFSETQ. The CDR3 reads CASSNEGGDTDTQYF.

V gene TRBV4-1 combines with J gene TRBJ2-7. CDR3 length equals 13 residues. Germline lookup yields CDR1 MGHRA and CDR2 YSYEKL. This CDR3 reads CASSQQDYYEQYF.

CDR3 sequence: CASSQPGNTGELFF. The chain recombines TRBV3-1 with TRBJ2-2. Germline V CDR1 and CDR2: LGHDT, YNNKEL (reference sequence). The CDR3 covers 14 residues.

CDR3 in amino acids: CASIPRGGRGTDTQYF. The chain employs TRBV6-1 and TRBJ2-3; TCRdb's D call, TRBD1, is unchecked because there is no DNA. The CDR3 runs 16 residues. Per the germline V gene, CDR1 is MNHNS and CDR2 is SASEGT.

The chain joins TRBV19 to TRBJ1-1; with no DNA, the TCRdb D assignment of TRBD1 cannot be verified. Germline CDR1 and CDR2: LNHDA and SQIVND (reference sequence). This CDR3 has 13 residues. The chain's CDR3 is CASTSTRGTEAFF.

The V call is TRBV10-3, the J call TRBJ2-3; TCRdb proposes TRBD1, but this gene call is untestable without DNA. The CDR3 consists of 16 residues. Looked up from germline, CDR1 is ENHRY and CDR2 is SYGVKD. The CDR3 protein is CAISESTGGLTYTQYF.

The V gene is TRBV5-1, the J gene TRBJ2-2. The CDR3 spans 14 residues. Germline V gives CDR1 SGHRS, CDR2 YFSETQ. CDR3: CASSLGGSAGELFF. Variable domain in full (rest from reference TRBV5-1 and TRBJ2-2): KAGVTQTPRYLIKTRGQQVTLSCSPISGHRSVSWYQQTPGQGLQFLFEYFSETQRNKGNFPGRFSGRQFSNSRSEMNVSTLELGDSALYLCASSLGGSAGELFFGEGSRLTVL.

The CDR3 sequence is CASSRLAGGQETQYF. The chain carries TRBV5-1 and TRBJ2-5; the TCRdb D gene call, TRBD2, has no DNA to confirm it. The CDR3 runs to 15 residues. CDR1 is SGHRS and CDR2 is YFSETQ in the germline V gene.

The V call is TRBV5-1, the J call TRBJ2-1; TCRdb selects TRBD2, and the lack of DNA leaves this call unchecked. CDR1 is SGHRS, CDR2 YFSETQ, per germline. The CDR3 runs 18 residues. CDR3 sequence reads: CASSPGLAGPSSYNEQFF. Full variable domain (outside the CDR3, taken from reference TRBV5-1 and TRBJ2-1): KAGVTQTPRYLIKTRGQQVTLSCSPISGHRSVSWYQQTPGQGLQFLFEYFSETQRNKGNFPGRFSGRQFSNSRSEMNVSTLELGDSALYLCASSPGLAGPSSYNEQFFGPGTRLTVL.

V gene TRBV7-9 combines with J gene TRBJ2-5. This CDR3 has 13 residues. In germline, CDR1 is SEHNR, CDR2 FQNEAQ (reference sequence). The CDR3 loop is CASSVTLGETQYF.

The chain joins TRBV7-9 to TRBJ1-6; the D call from TCRdb, TRBD1, cannot be confirmed without DNA. Germline CDR1 and CDR2: SEHNR and FQNEAQ (reference sequence). There are 13 residues in the CDR3. CDR3 sequence: CASRGVGNSPLHF.

The chain carries TRBV10-3 and TRBJ1-1; there is no DNA to check the TCRdb D call of TRBD1. This CDR3 is built from 14 residues. Germline V gene data show CDR1 as ENHRY and CDR2 as SYGVKD. The CDR3 sequence is CAINDRGSGTEAFF.

The rearrangement uses TRBV12-3 or TRBV12-4 and TRBJ1-5. The CDR3 runs 12 residues. CDR3 residues: CASSFNDQPQHF.

The chain employs TRBV24-1 and TRBJ2-1; TCRdb's D gene call, TRBD2, goes unchecked for lack of DNA. The CDR3 is 15 residues long. Germline-derived CDR1 and CDR2 are KGHDR and SFDVKD. This chain's CDR3 is CATSAGTSGKHEQFF.

The chain carries TRBV5-1 and TRBJ2-1; TCRdb lists TRBD2, though no DNA is available to test this call. The CDR3 runs to 15 residues. CDR1 is SGHRS, CDR2 YFSETQ, per germline. The chain's CDR3 is CASSSTSKSGDEQFF.

V is TRBV20-1 and J is TRBJ2-7. The germline V gene encodes CDR1 DFQATT and CDR2 SNEGSKA (reference sequence). The CDR3 runs 14 residues. Here the CDR3 reads CSATSRFSTYEQYF.

The chain carries TRBV6-6 and TRBJ2-3; checking the TCRdb D call of TRBD1 is not possible without DNA. Germline CDR1 MNHNY, CDR2 SVGAGI (reference sequence). CDR3 size: 14 residues. The CDR3 loop is CASQYSGVTDTQYF.

The rearrangement joins TRBV6-1 to TRBJ1-6; TCRdb indicates TRBD1, and absent DNA this call remains unverified. Germline V gives CDR1 MNHNS, CDR2 SASEGT. The length of the CDR3 is 17 residues. CDR3 sequence: CASSGGQLALYNSPLHF.

J is TRBJ2-1 and V is TRBV28; TCRdb gives TRBD1 as the D gene, but with no DNA this cannot be confirmed. CDR1 and CDR2 (germline): MDHEN, SYDVKM. The CDR3 has 15 amino acids. The chain's CDR3 is CASSGRGRFHNEQFF.

J is TRBJ2-1 and V is TRBV7-9; TCRdb names TRBD1, which stays unverified in the absence of DNA. CDR3 length: 16 residues. The germline V gene has CDR1 SEHNR and CDR2 FQNEAQ (reference sequence). This CDR3 reads CASSLTHPTGVHEQFF.

The CDR3 loop reads CASRETSGTNGEQSF. The J gene is TRBJ2-1, the V gene TRBV12-3 or TRBV12-4; absent DNA, TCRdb's TRBD2 call cannot be checked. This CDR3 has 15 amino acids.

The chain is built from TRBV19 and TRBJ2-1; TCRdb returns TRBD1, unconfirmable since there is no DNA. In germline, CDR1 is LNHDA, CDR2 SQIVND (reference sequence). CDR3 length: 15 residues. CDR3 residues: CASSFLAGPGGEQFF. The complete variable domain, with remaining parts taken from reference TRBV19 and TRBJ2-1, reads DGGITQSPKYLFRKEGQNVTLSCEQNLNHDAMYWYRQDPGQGLRLIYYSQIVNDFQKGDIAEGYSVSREKKESFPLTVTSAQKNPTAFYLCASSFLAGPGGEQFFGPGTRLTVL.

The gene calls are TRBV4-2 and TRBJ2-3; TCRdb's D gene call, TRBD2, goes unchecked for lack of DNA. The CDR3 is made up of 17 amino acids. Germline CDR1 is LGHNA and CDR2 is YNFKEQ. CDR3 loop: CASSQDSGRAYPDTQYF.

V is TRBV27 and J is TRBJ2-3; TCRdb returns TRBD2, unconfirmable since there is no DNA. This CDR3 region has 16 residues. Germline V gene sequence: CDR1 MNHEY, CDR2 SMNVEV (reference sequence). CDR3 amino acids: CASSTSLGRSTDTQYF.

The chain's CDR3 is CASSQPRLAGALTETQYF. The V call is TRBV3-1, the J call TRBJ2-5; TCRdb indicates TRBD2, and absent DNA this call remains unverified. Germline CDR1 is LGHDT and CDR2 is YNNKEL (reference sequence). This CDR3 contains 18 residues.

The V call is TRBV20-1, the J call TRBJ1-6; TCRdb's assignment of TRBD1 cannot be checked, as there is no DNA. Looked up from germline, CDR1 is DFQATT and CDR2 is SNEGSKA (reference sequence). The CDR3 is 14 amino acids. The CDR3 region is CSASVGAENSPLHF.